This is a list of T cell receptor beta chains from one sample in a study of neurological immune-mediated disorders. TCRdb analysed the 5' RACE reads with MiXCR anew, one entry per CDR3 protein. The repertoire holds under 100,000 distinct CDR3 sequences, with about 4.3% as singletons. Sequenced: PBMCs. Source of these receptors: a woman aged 60-75 years with multiple sclerosis. CDR3s include the opening cysteine and the closing phenylalanine or tryptophan. The D gene is left open where the match is weak. The size entry is marked missing in some rows and otherwise reads once, few, many or a size class.

size	V	D	J	DNA	CDR3
many	TRBV12-3/TRBV12-4	.	TRBJ1-5	TGTGCCAGCAGTTTAGGGAGGAGCAATCAGCCCCAGCATTTT	CASSLGRSNQPQHF
many	TRBV5-1	.	TRBJ2-5	TGCGCCAGCCGAGCGCCCGAGATACTCCAAGAGACCCAGTACTTC	CASRAPEILQETQYF
many	TRBV4-1	.	TRBJ2-3	TGCGCCAGCAGCCGATACAGACGCACAGATACGCAGTATTTT	CASSRYRRTDTQYF
.	TRBV20-1	.	TRBJ1-1	TGCAGTGCCAGTTATGAGTGGGGAGGAAGGGACACTGAAGCTTTCTTT	CSASYEWGGRDTEAFF
many	TRBV6-5	TRBD2	TRBJ2-4	TGTGCCAGCAGACCCAGCGGGGAGGCCAAAAACATTCAGTACTTC	CASRPSGEAKNIQYF
many	TRBV5-1	.	TRBJ1-2	TGCGCCAGCAGCTTGGATAGTTTCTATGGCTACACCTTC	CASSLDSFYGYTF
many	TRBV6-6	TRBD2	TRBJ2-1	TGTGCCAGCAGTCGGGGGGCCTACAATGAGCAGTTCTTC	CASSRGAYNEQFF
many	TRBV12-3/TRBV12-4	.	TRBJ1-1	TGTGCCAGCAGTTTAGCGCCCCGCGGTGAAGCTTTCTTT	CASSLAPRGEAFF
many	TRBV6-4	TRBD2	TRBJ2-2	TGTGCCAGCAGTGACTCTGGCGGGGGGTCGAACACCGGGGAGCTGTTTTTT	CASSDSGGGSNTGELFF
many	TRBV7-9	TRBD1	TRBJ1-1	TGTGCCAGCAGGGAGGACAGGGAGAAAGCTTTCTTT	CASREDREKAFF
many	TRBV15	.	TRBJ2-7	TGTGCCACCAGCAACCCCCTTGGGGAGCAGTACTTC	CATSNPLGEQYF
many	TRBV7-9	.	TRBJ1-2	TGTGCCAGCAGTTCGGGGACCGCCGGCGGCTACACCTTC	CASSSGTAGGYTF
many	TRBV25-1	TRBD1	TRBJ2-1	TGTGCCACCGGAAAACCGGGACAGGGGGCCAATGAGCAGTTCTTC	CATGKPGQGANEQFF
many	TRBV7-2	.	TRBJ2-7	TGTGCCAGCAGCCCTTTAGGGCGGACGGACCCGAGCTCCTACGAGCAGTACTTC	CASSPLGRTDPSSYEQYF
many	TRBV7-9	.	TRBJ2-7	TGTGCCAGCAGCTTTGTAGGGCTTAATGAGCAGTACTTC	CASSFVGLNEQYF
many	TRBV7-2	TRBD2	TRBJ2-2	TGTGCCAGCAGCTTGATCAGCGGGGGGGTTACCGGGGAGCTGTTTTTT	CASSLISGGVTGELFF
many	TRBV29-1	TRBD2	TRBJ2-2	TGCAGCGTTAAAACTAGCGGGGGGGCCCCCGGGGAGCTGTTTTTT	CSVKTSGGAPGELFF
few	TRBV12-3/TRBV12-4	.	TRBJ2-7	TGTGCCAGCAGTTTACGAGGGGGGAGAGGGTACGAGAAGTACTTC	CASSLRGGRGYEKYF
many	TRBV12-3/TRBV12-4	.	TRBJ2-5	TGTGCCAGCAGTTTGTATGGGGGTTACGAGACCCAGTACTTC	CASSLYGGYETQYF
many	TRBV7-9	.	TRBJ1-2	TGTGCCAGCAGCTCTACCAGTAATGGCTACACCTTC	CASSSTSNGYTF
many	TRBV4-2	.	TRBJ2-7	TGTGCCAGCAGCCAAGATATGGGAAGCTCCTACGAGCAGTACTTC	CASSQDMGSSYEQYF
many	TRBV11-1	.	TRBJ2-7	TGTGCCAGCAGCCGACAGGCGTCCTACGAGCAGTACTTC	CASSRQASYEQYF
many	TRBV9	TRBD1	TRBJ1-2	TGTGCCAGCAGCGTAAACAGGGGAGGGGGCTACACCTTC	CASSVNRGGGYTF
many	TRBV28	TRBD1	TRBJ2-5	TGTGCCAGCAGTTTGGACAGGGTTCTTGAGACCCAGTACTTC	CASSLDRVLETQYF
many	TRBV7-2	.	TRBJ2-1	TGTGCCAGCAGCCGCTATACTAGTGACGAGCAGTTCTTC	CASSRYTSDEQFF
many	TRBV20-1	.	TRBJ2-5	TGCAGTGCTAAACGACTAGTCCAAGAGACCCAGTACTTC	CSAKRLVQETQYF
many	TRBV20-1	.	TRBJ1-2	TGCAGTGCGAGAGCCGGGTTGAGTAGCTACACCTTC	CSARAGLSSYTF
many	TRBV5-1	.	TRBJ2-1	TGCGCCAGCAGCTTGGGACAGGCTTACAATGAGCAGTTCTTC	CASSLGQAYNEQFF
many	TRBV9	.	TRBJ1-1	TGTGCCAGCAGCGTAGGGGGAGGGCCGAGTACTGAAGCTTTCTTT	CASSVGGGPSTEAFF
many	TRBV29-1	TRBD1	TRBJ1-2	TGCAGCGTTGAAGATCTACTGAGACAGGGGTTTTATGGCTACACCTTC	CSVEDLLRQGFYGYTF
many	TRBV15	.	TRBJ2-3	TGTGCCACCAGCAGAGCGTCACAGGGCCCAGATACGCAGTATTTT	CATSRASQGPDTQYF
many	TRBV18	.	TRBJ1-2	TGTGCCAGCTCACCACCCGCAGGCGGTCACGGCTACACCTTC	CASSPPAGGHGYTF
many	TRBV5-1	.	TRBJ2-2	TGCGCCAGCAGCTTGTTCCAGGGTGACACCGGGGAGCTGTTTTTT	CASSLFQGDTGELFF
many	TRBV3-1	TRBD1	TRBJ1-5	TGTGCCAGCAGCCAAATGTCAGGGACAGTTAATCAGCCCCAGCATTTT	CASSQMSGTVNQPQHF
many	TRBV20-1	.	TRBJ1-1	TGCAGTGCTAGAGATCGCGTGCGGGGTGGAACTGAAGCTTTCTTT	CSARDRVRGGTEAFF
many	TRBV6-5	.	TRBJ1-2	TGTGCCAGCAGTTACCAGGGCAACAACTATGGCTACACCTTC	CASSYQGNNYGYTF
many	TRBV20-1	.	TRBJ2-7	TGCAGTGCCGCCGCGGTACGAGGGGCCGAGCAGTACTTC	CSAAAVRGAEQYF
many	TRBV25-1	.	TRBJ1-6	TGTGCCAGCAGTGATTCTCTATCACCCCTCCACTTT	CASSDSLSPLHF
many	TRBV3-1	.	TRBJ1-2	TGTGCCAGCAGCTTAGGGGGTGGCTACACCTTC	CASSLGGGYTF
many	TRBV29-1	TRBD1	TRBJ2-7	TGCAGCGTTGGACAGGGGAGGCAGGAGCAGTACTTC	CSVGQGRQEQYF
many	TRBV5-1	TRBD2	TRBJ2-5	TGCGCCAGCAGCTCCCCTAGCGGGGGTGAGACCCAGTACTTC	CASSSPSGGETQYF
many	TRBV10-3	.	TRBJ1-1	TGTGCCATCAGTGGGACAGCCCGGACGGACACTGAAGCTTTCTTT	CAISGTARTDTEAFF
many	TRBV6-5	.	TRBJ2-3	TGTGCCAGCAGCTACTTTCCTACAGATACGCAGTATTTT	CASSYFPTDTQYF
many	TRBV3-1	.	TRBJ1-6	TGTGCCAGCAGCCAAGGGAGCTCCTATAATTCACCCCTCCACTTT	CASSQGSSYNSPLHF
many	TRBV6-5	.	TRBJ2-7	TGTGCCAGCATGAACACGGAGGGGTCCTACGAGCAGTACTTC	CASMNTEGSYEQYF
many	TRBV20-1	.	TRBJ1-6	TGCAGTGTAAAGCGGAATAATTCACCCCTCCACTTT	CSVKRNNSPLHF
many	TRBV12-3/TRBV12-4	.	TRBJ2-2	TGTGCCAGCAGCCCACCAGGCCAGGGGCACACCGGGGAGCTGTTTTTT	CASSPPGQGHTGELFF
many	TRBV3-1	TRBD2	TRBJ2-5	TGTGCCACCGCGGGGGTCCTTCAAGAGACCCAGTACTTC	CATAGVLQETQYF
many	TRBV5-1	.	TRBJ1-1	TGCGCCAGCAGCTTGGTGCTGAGTACATTGAACACTGAAGCTTTCTTT	CASSLVLSTLNTEAFF
many	TRBV10-2	.	TRBJ1-2	TGCGCCAGCAGTGATCCGTCGCGGGGCTACACCTTC	CASSDPSRGYTF
many	TRBV6-6	TRBD1	TRBJ2-7	TGTGCCAGCAGCGACAGGGGTGCCGAGCAGTACTTC	CASSDRGAEQYF
many	TRBV12-3/TRBV12-4	TRBD1	TRBJ1-1	TGTGCCAGCTGCGACAGGGGCCGGATGAACACTGAAGCTTTCTTT	CASCDRGRMNTEAFF
many	TRBV7-2	TRBD1	TRBJ1-6	TGTGCCAGCAGCTTAGGAGGCGGGAAGGGACAGATTAATTCACCCCTCCACTTT	CASSLGGGKGQINSPLHF
many	TRBV20-1	.	TRBJ1-1	TGCAGTGCTAGAAAACCGGTGGCGAACACTGAAGCTTTCTTT	CSARKPVANTEAFF
many	TRBV7-2	TRBD2	TRBJ2-1	TGTGCCAGCAGCTTAGCCGGGACTAGCGGATTCAATGAGCAGTTCTTC	CASSLAGTSGFNEQFF
many	TRBV12-3/TRBV12-4	.	TRBJ1-2	TGTGCCAGCAGCTCTCGCTTGGACAGCTATGGCTACACCTTC	CASSSRLDSYGYTF
many	TRBV6-5	.	TRBJ1-1	TGTGCCAGCAGTTTTCGACGGGGAATGGCTGAAGCTTTCTTT	CASSFRRGMAEAFF